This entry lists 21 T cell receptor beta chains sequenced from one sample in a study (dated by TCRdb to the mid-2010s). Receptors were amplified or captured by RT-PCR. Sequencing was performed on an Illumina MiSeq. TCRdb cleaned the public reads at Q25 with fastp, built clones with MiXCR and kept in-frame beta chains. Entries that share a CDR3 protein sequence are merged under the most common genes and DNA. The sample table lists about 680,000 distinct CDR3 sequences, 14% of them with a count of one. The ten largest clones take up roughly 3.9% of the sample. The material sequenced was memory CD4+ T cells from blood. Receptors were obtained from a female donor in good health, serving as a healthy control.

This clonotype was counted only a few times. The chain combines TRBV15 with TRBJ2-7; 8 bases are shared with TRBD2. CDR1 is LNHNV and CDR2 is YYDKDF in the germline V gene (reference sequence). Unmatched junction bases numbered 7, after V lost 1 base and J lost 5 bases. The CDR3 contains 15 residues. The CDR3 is CATSRAGAGVDEQYF. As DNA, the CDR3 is TGTGCCACCAGCAGAGCGGGAGCGGGAGTGGACGAGCAGTACTTC. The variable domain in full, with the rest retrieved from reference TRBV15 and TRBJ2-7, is DAMVIQNPRYQVTQFGKPVTLSCSQTLNHNVMYWYQQKSSQAPKLLFHYYDKDFNNEADTPDNFQSRRPNTSFCFLDIRSPGLGDTAMYLCATSRAGAGVDEQYFGPGTRLTVT.

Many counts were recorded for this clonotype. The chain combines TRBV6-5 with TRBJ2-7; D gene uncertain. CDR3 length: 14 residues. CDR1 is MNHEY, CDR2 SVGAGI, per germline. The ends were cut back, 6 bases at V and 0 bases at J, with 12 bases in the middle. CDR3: CASSLSLSSYEQYF. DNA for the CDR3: TGTGCCAGCAGCCTCTCCTTATCCTCCTACGAGCAGTACTTC.

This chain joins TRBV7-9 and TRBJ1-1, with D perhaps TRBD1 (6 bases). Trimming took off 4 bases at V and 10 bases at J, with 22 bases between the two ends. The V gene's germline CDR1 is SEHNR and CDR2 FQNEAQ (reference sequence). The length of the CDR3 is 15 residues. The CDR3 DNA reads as TGTGCCAGCAGCTCCTCGGGGGGGCTGGGCGTGGGAGCTTTCTTT. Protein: CASSSSGGLGVGAFF. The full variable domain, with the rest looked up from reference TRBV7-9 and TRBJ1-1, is DTGVSQNPRHKITKRGQNVTFRCDPISEHNRLYWYRQTLGQGPEFLTYFQNEAQLEKSRLLSDRFSAERPKGSFSTLEIQRTEQGDSAMYLCASSSSGGLGVGAFFGQGTRLTVV.

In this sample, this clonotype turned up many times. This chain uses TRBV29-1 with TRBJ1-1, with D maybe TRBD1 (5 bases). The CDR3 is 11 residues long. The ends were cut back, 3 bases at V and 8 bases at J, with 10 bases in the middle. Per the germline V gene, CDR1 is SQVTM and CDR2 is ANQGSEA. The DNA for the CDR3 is TGCAGCGTTGACGACAGCAGGGAAGCTTTCTTT. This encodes CSVDDSREAFF.

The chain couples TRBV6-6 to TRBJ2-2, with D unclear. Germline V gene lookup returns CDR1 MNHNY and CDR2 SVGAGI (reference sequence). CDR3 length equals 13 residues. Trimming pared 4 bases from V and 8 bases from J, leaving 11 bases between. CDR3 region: CASSSSIVGELFF. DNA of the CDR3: TGTGCCAGCAGTTCCTCAATCGTGGGGGAGCTGTTTTTT.

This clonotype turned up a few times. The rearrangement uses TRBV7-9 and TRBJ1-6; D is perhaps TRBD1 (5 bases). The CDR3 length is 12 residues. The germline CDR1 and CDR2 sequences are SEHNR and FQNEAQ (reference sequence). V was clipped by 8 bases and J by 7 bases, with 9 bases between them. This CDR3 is CASGTVNSPLHF. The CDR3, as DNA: TGTGCCAGCGGGACTGTCAATTCACCCCTCCACTTT.

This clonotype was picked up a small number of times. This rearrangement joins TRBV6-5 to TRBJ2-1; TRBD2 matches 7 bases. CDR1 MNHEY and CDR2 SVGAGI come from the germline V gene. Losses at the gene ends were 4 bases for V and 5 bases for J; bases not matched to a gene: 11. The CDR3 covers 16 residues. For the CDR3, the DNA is TGTGCCAGCAGTTCCCTGGGTAGCGGGTCTAACAATGAGCAGTTCTTC. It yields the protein CASSSLGSGSNNEQFF.

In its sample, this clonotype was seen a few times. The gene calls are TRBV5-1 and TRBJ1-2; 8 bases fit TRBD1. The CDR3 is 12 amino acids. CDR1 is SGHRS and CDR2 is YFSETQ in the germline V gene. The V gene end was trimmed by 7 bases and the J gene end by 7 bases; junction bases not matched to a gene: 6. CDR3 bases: TGCGCCAGCGGACAGGGAGGCGGTGGCTACACCTTC. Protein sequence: CASGQGGGGYTF. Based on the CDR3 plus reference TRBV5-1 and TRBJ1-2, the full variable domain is KAGVTQTPRYLIKTRGQQVTLSCSPISGHRSVSWYQQTPGQGLQFLFEYFSETQRNKGNFPGRFSGRQFSNSRSEMNVSTLELGDSALYLCASGQGGGGYTFGSGTRLTVV.

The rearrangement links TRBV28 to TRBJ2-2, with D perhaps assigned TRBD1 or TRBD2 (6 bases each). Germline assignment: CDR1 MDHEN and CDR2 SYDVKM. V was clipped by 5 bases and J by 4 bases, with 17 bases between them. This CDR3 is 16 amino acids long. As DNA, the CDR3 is TGTGCCAGCAGTCTAACCCCGGGGGCTGGCACCGGGGAGCTGTTTTTT. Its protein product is CASSLTPGAGTGELFF.

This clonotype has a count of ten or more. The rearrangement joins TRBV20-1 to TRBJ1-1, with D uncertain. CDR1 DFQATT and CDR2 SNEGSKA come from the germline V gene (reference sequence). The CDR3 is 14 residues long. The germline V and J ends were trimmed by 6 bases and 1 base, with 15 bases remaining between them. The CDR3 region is CSATSGGGNTEAFF. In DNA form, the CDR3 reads TGCAGTGCCACTTCGGGCGGAGGGAACACTGAAGCTTTCTTT.

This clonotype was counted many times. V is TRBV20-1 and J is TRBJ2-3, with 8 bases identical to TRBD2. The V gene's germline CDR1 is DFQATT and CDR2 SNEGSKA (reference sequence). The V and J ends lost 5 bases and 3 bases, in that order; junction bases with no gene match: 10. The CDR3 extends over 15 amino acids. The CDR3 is CSAESGSGETDTQYF. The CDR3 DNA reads TGCAGTGCTGAGAGCGGGAGTGGGGAAACAGATACGCAGTATTTT.

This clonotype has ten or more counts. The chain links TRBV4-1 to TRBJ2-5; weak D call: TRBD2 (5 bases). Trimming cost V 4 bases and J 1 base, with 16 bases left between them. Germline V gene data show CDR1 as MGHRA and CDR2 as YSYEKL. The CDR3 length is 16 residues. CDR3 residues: CASSLRGSSLQETQYF. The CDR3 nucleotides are TGCGCCAGCAGCCTCCGAGGGTCGAGCCTCCAAGAGACCCAGTACTTC.

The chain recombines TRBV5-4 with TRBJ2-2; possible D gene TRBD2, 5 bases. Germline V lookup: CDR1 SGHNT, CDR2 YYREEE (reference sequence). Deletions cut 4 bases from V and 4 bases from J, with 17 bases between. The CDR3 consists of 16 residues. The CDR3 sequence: CASSTNAREGTGELFF. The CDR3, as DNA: TGTGCCAGCAGCACTAACGCCAGAGAGGGCACCGGGGAGCTGTTTTTT.

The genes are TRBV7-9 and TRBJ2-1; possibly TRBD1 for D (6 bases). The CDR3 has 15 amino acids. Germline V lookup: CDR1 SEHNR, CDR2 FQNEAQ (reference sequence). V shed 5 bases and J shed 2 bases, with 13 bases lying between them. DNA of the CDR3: TGTGCCAGCAGCCCAGATGAGGGGGCCTACAATGAGCAGTTCTTC. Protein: CASSPDEGAYNEQFF.

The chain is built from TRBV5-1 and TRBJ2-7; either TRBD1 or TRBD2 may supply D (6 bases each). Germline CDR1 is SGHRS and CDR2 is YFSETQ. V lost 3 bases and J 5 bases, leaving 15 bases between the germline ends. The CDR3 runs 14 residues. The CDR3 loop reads CASSSLQGGDEQYF. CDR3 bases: TGCGCCAGCAGCTCCTTACAGGGAGGCGACGAGCAGTACTTC.

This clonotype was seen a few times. CDR3 in amino acids: CSARANLGGVGVGQPQHF. The CDR3, as DNA: TGCAGTGCTAGAGCCAACTTGGGGGGAGTTGGGGTTGGTCAGCCCCAGCATTTT. The rearrangement uses TRBV20-1 and TRBJ1-5, with TRBD1 as a possible D gene (5 bases). CDR3 length equals 18 residues. The V gene's germline CDR1 is DFQATT and CDR2 SNEGSKA (reference sequence). Trimming pared 1 base from V and 6 bases from J, leaving 25 bases between.

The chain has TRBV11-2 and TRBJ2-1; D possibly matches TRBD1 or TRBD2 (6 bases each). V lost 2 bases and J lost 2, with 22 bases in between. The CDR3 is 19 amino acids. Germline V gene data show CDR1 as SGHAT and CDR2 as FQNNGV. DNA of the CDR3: TGTGCCAGCAGCTTATTGGGGGGCCGGGACTCCGCGGCCTACAATGAGCAGTTCTTC. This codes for CASSLLGGRDSAAYNEQFF.

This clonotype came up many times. CDR3: CASSTQADTQYF. In DNA form, the CDR3 reads TGTGCCAGCAGCACCCAGGCGGATACGCAGTATTTT. The chain combines TRBV5-5 with TRBJ2-3; D is unclear. Germline lookup yields CDR1 SGHKS and CDR2 YYEKEE (reference sequence). Trimming shortened V by 4 bases and J by 6 bases, and 9 bases separated the two germline ends. The CDR3 totals 12 residues.

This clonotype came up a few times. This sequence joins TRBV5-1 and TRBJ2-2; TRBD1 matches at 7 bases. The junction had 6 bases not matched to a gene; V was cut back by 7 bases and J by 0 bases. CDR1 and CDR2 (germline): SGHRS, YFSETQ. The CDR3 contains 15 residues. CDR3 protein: CASHPGQANTGELFF. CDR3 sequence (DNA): TGCGCCAGCCACCCCGGACAGGCGAACACCGGGGAGCTGTTTTTT.

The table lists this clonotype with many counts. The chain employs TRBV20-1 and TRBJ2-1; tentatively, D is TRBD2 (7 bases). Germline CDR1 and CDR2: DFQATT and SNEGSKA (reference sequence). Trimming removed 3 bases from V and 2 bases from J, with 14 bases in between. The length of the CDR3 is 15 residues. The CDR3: CSARVAGGPYNEQFF. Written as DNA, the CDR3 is TGCAGTGCTAGGGTGGCCGGGGGGCCCTACAATGAGCAGTTCTTC.

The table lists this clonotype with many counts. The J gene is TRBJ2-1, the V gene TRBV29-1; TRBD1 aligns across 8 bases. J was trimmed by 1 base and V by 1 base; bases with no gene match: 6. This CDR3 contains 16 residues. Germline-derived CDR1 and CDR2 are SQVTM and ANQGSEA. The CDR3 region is CSVEVGRTGSYNEQFF. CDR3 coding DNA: TGCAGCGTTGAAGTTGGAAGGACAGGGTCCTACAATGAGCAGTTCTTC.